The present T cell receptor (beta chain) was sequenced within a study of CD8 T cells in ankylosing spondylitis. This clonotype has only one observation. TCRdb ran MiXCR on the 5' RACE reads and lists one entry per CDR3 protein. The sample has approximately 100,000 distinct CDR3 sequences, 24% seen once. The CDR3 runs to 14 residues. Trimming removed 3 bases from V and 7 bases from J; junction bases left unmatched: 3. CDR1 is DFQATT and CDR2 is SNEGSKA in the germline V gene (reference sequence). The rearrangement links TRBV20-1 to TRBJ2-1, with 13 bases matching TRBD2. This clonotype was obtained from a male donor with ankylosing spondylitis. Input material: synovial fluid, either unsorted or a sorted T cell fraction (not recorded which). CDR3 in amino acids: CSASRTSGGNEQFF. DNA of the CDR3: TGCAGTGCTAGTCGGACTAGCGGGGGTAATGAGCAGTTCTTC.